This T cell receptor (beta chain) was retrieved from a study of PD-1 blockade in mismatch repair-deficient tumors. Study-level background: Patients had eleven to twelve mismatch repair-deficient cancer types, all previously treated and progressing.

A note on this clone: No antigen is known for it.

Trimming cost V 7 bases and J 5 bases; bases outside gene matches: 9. This CDR3 has 14 amino acids. The V gene's germline CDR1 is MGHDK and CDR2 SYGVNS. Assay: immunoSEQ multiplex PCR; the TCRdb copy retains only in-frame clones and omits some. In the table there are 35,000 to 40,000 clones, 79% of which are singletons. Broader study findings: Rapid post-treatment expansion, then contraction, generally preceding radiologic response, marked tumor-resident clones.

TCR sequencing covered three patients who responded to pembrolizumab. The gene calls are TRBV25-1 and TRBJ2-3, with 7 nucleotides matching TRBD1. This receptor was obtained from an adult with mismatch repair-deficient cancer. The sample was peripheral blood, taken 4 weeks after starting pembrolizumab. CDR3 coding DNA: TGTGCCAGCACCGACCGACAGGGCGGAGATACGCAGTATTTT. Translated: CASTDRQGGDTQYF. Full variable domain (remainder filled in from reference TRBV25-1 and TRBJ2-3): EADIYQTPRYLVIGTGKKITLECSQTMGHDKMYWYQQDPGMELHLIHYSYGVNSTEKGDLSSESTVSRIRTEHFPLTLESARPSHTSQYLCASTDRQGGDTQYFGPGTRLTVL.